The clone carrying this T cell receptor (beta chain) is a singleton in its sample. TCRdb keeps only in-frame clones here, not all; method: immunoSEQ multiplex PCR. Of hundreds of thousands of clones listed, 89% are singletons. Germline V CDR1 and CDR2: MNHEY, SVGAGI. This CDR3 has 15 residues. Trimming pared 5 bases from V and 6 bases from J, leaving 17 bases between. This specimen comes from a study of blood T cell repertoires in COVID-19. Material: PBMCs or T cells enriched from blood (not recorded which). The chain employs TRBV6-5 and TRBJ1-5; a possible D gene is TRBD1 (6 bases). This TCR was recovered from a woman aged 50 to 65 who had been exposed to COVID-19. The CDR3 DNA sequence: TGTGCCAGCAGTACCTCCGTGGGGGCGAGTCAGCCCCAGCATTTT. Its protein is CASSTSVGASQPQHF.